This T cell receptor (beta chain) was profiled in a study of T cells in Graves' hyperthyroidism and ophthalmopathy. V lost 1 base, J lost 4 bases, and 9 bases stayed unmatched. Per germline, CDR1 LNHDA and CDR2 SQIVND (reference sequence). The CDR3 is 16 amino acids. RNA transcripts gave rise to amplified TCR beta CDR3 regions. An initial round of RT-PCR targeting the TCR CDR3 relied on the HTBI primer set. One entry per CDR3 protein results from TCRdb running MiXCR on the multiplex PCR reads. This sample yields some 580,000 distinct CDR3 sequences, of which more than 15% are seen a single time; roughly 3.5% belongs to the top ten.

Sequencing used blood. This sequence joins TRBV19 and TRBJ1-2; 7 bases are a match to TRBD1. The TCR originated in a woman in her thirties or forties with Graves' ophthalmopathy. The CDR3 DNA sequence: TGTGCCAGTAGTATAGGGACAGGCTCGCCGATCTATGGCTACACCTTC. It translates to CASSIGTGSPIYGYTF.